Below, one TCR beta chain is given with its context. J was trimmed by 5 bases and V by 0 bases; bases with no gene match: 6. This CDR3 is built from 16 residues. This entry is derived from a study of control samples from healthy donors and cancer patients. Produced via immunoSEQ multiplex PCR; TCRdb's table is partial and in-frame only. The sample comprises more than 90,000 clones, approximately 90% of which are singletons, and about 7.8% rests with the top ten. This TCR was sampled from a man aged 25 to 45 in good health. The rearrangement uses TRBV23-1 and TRBJ2-5; 10 nucleotides match TRBD1. TRBV23-1 is an open reading frame, and its role is uncertain. The sample taken for sequencing was blood. The CDR3 loop is CASSQSDRGRGETQYF. As DNA, the CDR3 is TGCGCCAGCAGTCAATCCGACAGGGGGCGCGGGGAGACCCAGTACTTC.